The sequence of this TCR beta chain was determined in a study of blood T cell repertoires in COVID-19. Whole-study context: Samples came from the United States, Italy and Spain, spanning acute and convalescent COVID-19. Nucleic acid was either cDNA or gDNA, and it came from T cells, B-cell-depleted T cells, or PBMCs.

V lost 6 bases, J lost 0 bases, and 8 bases lay in between. Germline V lookup: CDR1 SEHNR, CDR2 FQNEAQ (reference sequence). CDR3 length equals 13 residues. In the authors' methods: Reference gene primer amplification gave estimated nucleated cell counts. Clones were read by immunoSEQ multiplex PCR, and TCRdb kept only the in-frame ones, dropping some. That table furnishes V, J and clone size, whereas the DNA furnished D and trimming. The sample carries fewer than 250,000 clones, 82% recorded once. For this clone: The same CDR3 also results from other DNA sequences found in this sample.

J is TRBJ1-1 and V is TRBV7-9; D ambiguous. Sequenced material: peripheral blood. This clonotype originated in a woman between 70 and 85 years old with acute or convalescent COVID-19. The DNA of the CDR3 is TGTGCCAGCAGTCGAGATCTGAACACTGAAGCTTTCTTT. Residues: CASSRDLNTEAFF.